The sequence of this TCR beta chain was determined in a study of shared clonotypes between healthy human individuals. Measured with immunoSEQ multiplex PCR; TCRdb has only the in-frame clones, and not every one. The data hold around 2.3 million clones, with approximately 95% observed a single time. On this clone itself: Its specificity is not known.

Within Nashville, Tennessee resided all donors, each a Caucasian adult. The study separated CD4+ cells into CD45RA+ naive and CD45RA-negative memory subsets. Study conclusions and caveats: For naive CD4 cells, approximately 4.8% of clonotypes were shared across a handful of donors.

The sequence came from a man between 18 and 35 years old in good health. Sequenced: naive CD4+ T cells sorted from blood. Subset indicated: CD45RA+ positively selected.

In nucleotides, the CDR3 is TGTGCCAGCACTTCCTCGAGGGGTCTTGTTGAGCAGTTCTTC. Protein product: CASTSSRGLVEQFF. The chain joins TRBV2 to TRBJ2-1; D tentatively fits TRBD1 or TRBD2 (5 bases each). Trimming took off 7 bases at V and 9 bases at J, with 19 bases between the two ends. Germline V gene data show CDR1 as SNHLY and CDR2 as FYNNEI. This CDR3 is built from 14 residues.